This entry is about one TCR beta chain. Its target is not known. V was pared by 7 bases and J by 4 bases, with 10 bases between. Looked up from germline, CDR1 is SNHLY and CDR2 is FYNNEI. CDR3 size: 12 residues. This specimen belongs to a study of cytomegalovirus exposure and HLA in healthy donors. General study findings and limits: Specific recognition of CMV antigens was confirmed in vitro for three chains (all CMV-associated). Generally TCR sequences proved uncommon, though certain public TCRs appeared in numerous donors.

TCRdb's copy holds only in-frame clones and misses some; the assay was immunoSEQ multiplex PCR. The table has roughly 190,000 clones, around nine tenths seen once. The sequenced sample was PBMCs. This TCR derives from a man aged 25-40 years in good health and CMV-seropositive. This chain links TRBV2 with TRBJ2-5; D remains ambiguous. The DNA of the CDR3 is TGTGCCAGCAAGACCCTCCCAGAGACCCAGTACTTC. It translates to CASKTLPETQYF.